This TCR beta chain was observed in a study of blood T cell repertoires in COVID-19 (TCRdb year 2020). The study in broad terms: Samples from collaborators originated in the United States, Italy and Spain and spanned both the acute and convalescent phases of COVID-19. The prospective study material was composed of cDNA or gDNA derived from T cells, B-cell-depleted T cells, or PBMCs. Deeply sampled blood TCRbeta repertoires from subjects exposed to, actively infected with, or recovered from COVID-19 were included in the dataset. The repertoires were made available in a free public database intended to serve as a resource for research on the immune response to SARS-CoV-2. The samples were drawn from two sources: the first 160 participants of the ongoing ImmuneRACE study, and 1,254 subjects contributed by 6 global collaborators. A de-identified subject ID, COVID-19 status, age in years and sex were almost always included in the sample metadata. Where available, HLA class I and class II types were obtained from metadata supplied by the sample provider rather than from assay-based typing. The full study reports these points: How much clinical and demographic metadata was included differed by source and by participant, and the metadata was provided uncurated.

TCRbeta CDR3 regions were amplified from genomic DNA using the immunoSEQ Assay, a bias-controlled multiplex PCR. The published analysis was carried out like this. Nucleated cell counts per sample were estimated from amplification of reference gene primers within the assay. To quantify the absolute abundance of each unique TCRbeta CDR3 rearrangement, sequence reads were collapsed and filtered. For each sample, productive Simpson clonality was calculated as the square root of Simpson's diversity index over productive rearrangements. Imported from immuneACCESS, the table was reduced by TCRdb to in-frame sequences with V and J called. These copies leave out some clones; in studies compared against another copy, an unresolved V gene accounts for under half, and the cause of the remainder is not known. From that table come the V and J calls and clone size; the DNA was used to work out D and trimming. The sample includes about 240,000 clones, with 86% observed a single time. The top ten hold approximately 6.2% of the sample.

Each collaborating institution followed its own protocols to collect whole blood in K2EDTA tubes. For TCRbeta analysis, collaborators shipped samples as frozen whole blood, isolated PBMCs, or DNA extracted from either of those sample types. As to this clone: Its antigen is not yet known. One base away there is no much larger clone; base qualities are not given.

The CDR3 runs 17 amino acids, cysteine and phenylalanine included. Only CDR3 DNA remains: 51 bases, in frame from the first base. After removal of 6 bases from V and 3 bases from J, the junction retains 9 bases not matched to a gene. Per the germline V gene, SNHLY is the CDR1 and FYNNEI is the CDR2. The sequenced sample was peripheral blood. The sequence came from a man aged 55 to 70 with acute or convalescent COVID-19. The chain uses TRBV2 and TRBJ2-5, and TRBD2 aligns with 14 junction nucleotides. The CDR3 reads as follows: CASRRGLAGASEETQYF. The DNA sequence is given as TGTGCCAGCAGGCGGGGACTAGCGGGAGCATCAGAAGAGACCCAGTACTTC. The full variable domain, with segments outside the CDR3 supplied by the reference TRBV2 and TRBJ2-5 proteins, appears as EPEVTQTPSHQVTQMGQEVILRCVPISNHLYFYWYRQILGQKVEFLVSFYNNEISEKSEIFDDQFSVERPDGSNFTLKIRSTKLEDSAMYFCASRRGLAGASEETQYFGPGTRLLVL.